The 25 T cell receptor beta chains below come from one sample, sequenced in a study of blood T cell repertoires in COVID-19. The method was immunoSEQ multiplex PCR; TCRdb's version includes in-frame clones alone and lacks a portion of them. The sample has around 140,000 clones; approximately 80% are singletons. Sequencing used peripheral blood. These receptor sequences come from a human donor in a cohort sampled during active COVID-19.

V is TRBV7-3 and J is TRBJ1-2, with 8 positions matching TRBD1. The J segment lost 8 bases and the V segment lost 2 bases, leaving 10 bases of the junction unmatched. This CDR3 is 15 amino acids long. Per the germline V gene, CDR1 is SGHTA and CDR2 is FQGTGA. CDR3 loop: CASSLGTGFREGYTF. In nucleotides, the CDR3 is TGTGCCAGCAGCTTAGGGACAGGCTTTCGAGAGGGCTACACCTTC.

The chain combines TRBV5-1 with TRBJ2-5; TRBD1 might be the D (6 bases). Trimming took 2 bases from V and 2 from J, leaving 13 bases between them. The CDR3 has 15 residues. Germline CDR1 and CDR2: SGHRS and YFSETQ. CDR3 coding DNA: TGCGCCAGCAGCTTAGGGGACACTTTTCAAGAGACCCAGTACTTC. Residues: CASSLGDTFQETQYF.

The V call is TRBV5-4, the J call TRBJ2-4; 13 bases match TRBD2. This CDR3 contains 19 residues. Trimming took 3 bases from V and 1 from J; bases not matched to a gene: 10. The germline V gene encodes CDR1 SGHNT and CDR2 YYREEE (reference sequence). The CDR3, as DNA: TGTGCCAGCAGCTGGACGGGACTAGCGGGACGGGGGGCCAAAAACATTCAGTACTTC. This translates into CASSWTGLAGRGAKNIQYF.

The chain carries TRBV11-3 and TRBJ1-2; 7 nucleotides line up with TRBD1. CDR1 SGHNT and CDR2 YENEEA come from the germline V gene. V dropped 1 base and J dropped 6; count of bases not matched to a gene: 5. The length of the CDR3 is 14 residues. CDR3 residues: CASSLVGRGNGYTF. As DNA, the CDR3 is TGTGCCAGCAGCTTAGTGGGCAGGGGGAATGGCTACACCTTC.

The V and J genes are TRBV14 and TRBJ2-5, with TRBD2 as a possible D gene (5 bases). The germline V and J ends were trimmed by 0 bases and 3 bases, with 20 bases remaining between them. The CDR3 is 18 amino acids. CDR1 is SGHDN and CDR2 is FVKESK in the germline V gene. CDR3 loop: CASSQDSAEKLLKETQYF. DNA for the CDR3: TGTGCCAGCAGCCAAGATTCAGCGGAGAAACTTTTAAAAGAGACCCAGTACTTC.

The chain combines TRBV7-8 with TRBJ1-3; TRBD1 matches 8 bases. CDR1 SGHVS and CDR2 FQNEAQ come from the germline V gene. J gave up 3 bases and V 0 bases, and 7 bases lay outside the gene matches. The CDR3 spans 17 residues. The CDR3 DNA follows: TGTGCCAGCAGCTTAGCAAGTCAGGGGGCAAGTGGAAACACCATATATTTT. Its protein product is CASSLASQGASGNTIYF.

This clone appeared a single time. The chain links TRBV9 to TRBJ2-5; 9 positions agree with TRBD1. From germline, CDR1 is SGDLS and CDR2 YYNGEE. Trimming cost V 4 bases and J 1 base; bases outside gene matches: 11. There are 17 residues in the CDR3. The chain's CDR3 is CASSLGGTGSIQETQYF. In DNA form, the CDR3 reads TGTGCCAGCAGCCTGGGGGGGACAGGGTCAATCCAAGAGACCCAGTACTTC. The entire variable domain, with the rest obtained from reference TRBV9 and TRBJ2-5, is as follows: DSGVTQTPKHLITATGQRVTLRCSPRSGDLSVYWYQQSLDQGLQFLIQYYNGEERAKGNILERFSAQQFPDLHSELNLSSLELGDSALYFCASSLGGTGSIQETQYFGPGTRLLVL.

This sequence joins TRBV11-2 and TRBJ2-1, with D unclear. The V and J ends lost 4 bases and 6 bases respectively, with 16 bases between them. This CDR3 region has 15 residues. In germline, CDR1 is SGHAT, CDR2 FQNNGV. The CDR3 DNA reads TGTGCCAGCAGCTACCTTTCGGTCCCCTCCAATGAGCAGTTCTTC. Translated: CASSYLSVPSNEQFF.

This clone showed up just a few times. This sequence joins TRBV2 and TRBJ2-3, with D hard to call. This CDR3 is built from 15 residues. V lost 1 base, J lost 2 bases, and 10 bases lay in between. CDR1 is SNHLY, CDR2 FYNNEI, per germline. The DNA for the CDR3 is TGTGCCAGCAGTGAAGATGGCGGCCCCACAGATACGCAGTATTTT. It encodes CASSEDGGPTDTQYF.

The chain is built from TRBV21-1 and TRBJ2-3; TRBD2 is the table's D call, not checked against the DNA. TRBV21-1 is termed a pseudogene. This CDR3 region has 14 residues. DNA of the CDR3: TGTGCCAGCAGCTTAACGGGGGGCCCAGATACGCAGTATTTT. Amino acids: CASSLTGGPDTQYF.

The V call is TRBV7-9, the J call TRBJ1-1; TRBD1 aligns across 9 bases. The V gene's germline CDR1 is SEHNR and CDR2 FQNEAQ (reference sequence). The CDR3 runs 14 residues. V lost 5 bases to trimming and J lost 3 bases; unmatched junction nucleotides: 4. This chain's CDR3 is CASSLGTGHTEAFF. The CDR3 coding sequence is TGTGCCAGCAGCCTCGGGACAGGGCACACTGAAGCTTTCTTT.

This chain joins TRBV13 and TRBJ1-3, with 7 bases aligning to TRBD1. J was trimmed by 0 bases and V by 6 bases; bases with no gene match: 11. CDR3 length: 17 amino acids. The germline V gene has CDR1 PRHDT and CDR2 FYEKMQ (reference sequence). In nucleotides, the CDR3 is TGTGCCAGCAGAATCATGACAGGGACCAACTCTGGAAACACCATATATTTT. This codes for CASRIMTGTNSGNTIYF.

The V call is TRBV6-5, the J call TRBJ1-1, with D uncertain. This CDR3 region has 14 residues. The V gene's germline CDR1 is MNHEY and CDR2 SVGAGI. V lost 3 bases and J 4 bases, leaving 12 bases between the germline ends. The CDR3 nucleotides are TGTGCCAGCAGTTATACCATCCCGGGCACTGAAGCTTTCTTT. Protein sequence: CASSYTIPGTEAFF.

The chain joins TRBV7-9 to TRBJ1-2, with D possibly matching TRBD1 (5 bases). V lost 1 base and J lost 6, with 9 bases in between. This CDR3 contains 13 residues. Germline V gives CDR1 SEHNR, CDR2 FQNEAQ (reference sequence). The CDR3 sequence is CASSLEGNHGYTF. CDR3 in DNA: TGTGCCAGCAGCTTAGAGGGGAACCATGGCTACACCTTC.

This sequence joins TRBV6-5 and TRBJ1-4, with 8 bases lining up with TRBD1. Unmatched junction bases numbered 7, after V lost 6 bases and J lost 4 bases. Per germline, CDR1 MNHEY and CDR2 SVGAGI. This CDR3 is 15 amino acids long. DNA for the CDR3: TGTGCCAGCAGAGTCAGACAGGGGAATAATGAAAAACTGTTTTTT. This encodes CASRVRQGNNEKLFF.

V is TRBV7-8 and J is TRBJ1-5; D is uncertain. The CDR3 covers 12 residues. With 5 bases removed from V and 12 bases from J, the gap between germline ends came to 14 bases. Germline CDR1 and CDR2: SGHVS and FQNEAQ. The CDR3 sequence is CASSRLRDSQHF. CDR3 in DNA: TGTGCCAGCAGCCGCCTTCGAGATAGCCAGCATTTT.

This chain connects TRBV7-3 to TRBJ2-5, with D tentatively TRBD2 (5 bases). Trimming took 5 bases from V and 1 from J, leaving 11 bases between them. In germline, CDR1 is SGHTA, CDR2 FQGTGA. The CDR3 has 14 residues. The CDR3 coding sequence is TGTGCCAGCAGCCCCCGGGGTCCCCAAGAGACCCAGTACTTC. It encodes CASSPRGPQETQYF.

This CDR3 is CASSQDWSSGNTIYF. As DNA, the CDR3 is TGTGCCAGCAGCCAAGATTGGAGCTCTGGAAACACCATATATTTT. The chain couples TRBV4-2 to TRBJ1-3; no definite D call. Deletions cut 0 bases from V and 0 bases from J, with 6 bases between. Per the germline V gene, CDR1 is LGHNA and CDR2 is YNFKEQ. The CDR3 covers 15 residues.

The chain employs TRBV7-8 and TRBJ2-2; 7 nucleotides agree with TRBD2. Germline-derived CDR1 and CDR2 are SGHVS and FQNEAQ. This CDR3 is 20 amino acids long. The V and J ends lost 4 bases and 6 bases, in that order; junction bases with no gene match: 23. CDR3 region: CASSSTGFWSTGGHPGELFF. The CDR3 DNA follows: TGTGCCAGCAGCTCCACGGGCTTTTGGTCGACGGGGGGTCACCCCGGGGAGCTGTTTTTT.

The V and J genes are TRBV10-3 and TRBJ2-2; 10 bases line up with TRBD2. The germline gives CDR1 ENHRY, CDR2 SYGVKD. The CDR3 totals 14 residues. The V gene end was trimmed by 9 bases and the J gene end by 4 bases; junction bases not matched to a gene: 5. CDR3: CAIGAGGITGELFF. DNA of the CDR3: TGTGCCATAGGAGCGGGAGGGATCACCGGGGAGCTGTTTTTT.

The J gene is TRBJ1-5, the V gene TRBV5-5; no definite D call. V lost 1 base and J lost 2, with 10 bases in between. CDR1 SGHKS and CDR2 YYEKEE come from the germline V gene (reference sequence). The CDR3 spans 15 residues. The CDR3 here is CASSLSVLGNQPQHF. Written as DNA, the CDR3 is TGTGCCAGCAGCTTGTCGGTCCTGGGCAATCAGCCCCAGCATTTT.

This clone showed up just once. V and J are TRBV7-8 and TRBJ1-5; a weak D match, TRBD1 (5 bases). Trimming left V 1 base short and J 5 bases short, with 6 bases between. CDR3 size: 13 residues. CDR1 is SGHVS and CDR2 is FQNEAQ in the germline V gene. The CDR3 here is CASSLGGYQPQHF. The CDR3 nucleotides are TGTGCCAGCAGCTTAGGGGGCTATCAGCCCCAGCATTTT. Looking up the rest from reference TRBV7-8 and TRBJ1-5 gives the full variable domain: GAGVSQSPRYKVAKRGQDVALRCDPISGHVSLFWYQQALGQGPEFLTYFQNEAQLDKSGLPSDRFFAERPEGSVSTLKIQRTQQEDSAVYLCASSLGGYQPQHFGDGTRLSIL.

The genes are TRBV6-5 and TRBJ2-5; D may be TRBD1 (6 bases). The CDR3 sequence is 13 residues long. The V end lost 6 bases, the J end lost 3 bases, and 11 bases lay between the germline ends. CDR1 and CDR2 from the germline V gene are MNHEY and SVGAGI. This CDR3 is CASSTGLKETQYF. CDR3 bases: TGTGCCAGCAGCACAGGGCTCAAAGAGACCCAGTACTTC.

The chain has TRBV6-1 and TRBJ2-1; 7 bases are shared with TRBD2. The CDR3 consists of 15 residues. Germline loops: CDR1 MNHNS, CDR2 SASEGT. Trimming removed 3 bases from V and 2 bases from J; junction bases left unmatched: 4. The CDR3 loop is CASSDEGGPYNEQFF. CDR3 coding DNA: TGTGCCAGCAGTGATGAGGGAGGGCCCTACAATGAGCAGTTCTTC.

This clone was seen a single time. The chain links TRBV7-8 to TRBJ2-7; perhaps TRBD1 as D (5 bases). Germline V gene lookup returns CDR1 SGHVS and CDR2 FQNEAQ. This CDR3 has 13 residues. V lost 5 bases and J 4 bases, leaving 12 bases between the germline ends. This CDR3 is CASSGPAGYEQYV. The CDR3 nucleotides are TGTGCCAGCAGCGGCCCAGCAGGGTACGAGCAGTACGTC.